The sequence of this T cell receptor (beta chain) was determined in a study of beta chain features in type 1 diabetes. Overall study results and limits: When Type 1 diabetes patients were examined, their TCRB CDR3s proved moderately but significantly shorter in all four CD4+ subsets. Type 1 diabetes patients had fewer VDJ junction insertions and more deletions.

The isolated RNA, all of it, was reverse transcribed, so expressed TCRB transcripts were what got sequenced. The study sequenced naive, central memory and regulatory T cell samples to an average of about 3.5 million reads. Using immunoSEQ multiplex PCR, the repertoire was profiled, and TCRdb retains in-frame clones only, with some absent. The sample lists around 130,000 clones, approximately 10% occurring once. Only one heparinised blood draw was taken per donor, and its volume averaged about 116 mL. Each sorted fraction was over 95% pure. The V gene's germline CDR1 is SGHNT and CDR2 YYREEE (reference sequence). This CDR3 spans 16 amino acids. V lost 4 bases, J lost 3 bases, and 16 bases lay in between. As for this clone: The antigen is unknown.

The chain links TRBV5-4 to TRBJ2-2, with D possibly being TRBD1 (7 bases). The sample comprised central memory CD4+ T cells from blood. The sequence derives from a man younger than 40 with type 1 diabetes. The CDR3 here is CASSVWRGPDTGELFF. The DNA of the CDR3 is TGTGCCAGCAGCGTATGGAGGGGGCCGGACACCGGGGAGCTGTTTTTT.